This is a list of T cell receptor beta chains from one sample in a study of T cells in Graves' hyperthyroidism and ophthalmopathy. Each CDR3 protein gets one entry after TCRdb re-called the multiplex PCR reads with MiXCR. This table has 250,000 to 300,000 distinct CDR3 sequences, roughly 19% appearing once. Sequenced: blood. The receptors were sampled from a man aged 50 to 59 with Graves' ophthalmopathy. Both conserved end residues are part of each CDR3. D genes are given only for firm matches. Size tells how often a clone was seen (once, few, many) or the class of an expanded clone, and some rows leave it out.

size	J	D	V	DNA	CDR3
many	TRBJ2-1	TRBD2	TRBV12-3/TRBV12-4	TGTGCCAGCAGTCTTCAGCTAGCGGGAGGCGGAAATGAGCAGTTCTTC	CASSLQLAGGGNEQFF
few	TRBJ2-7	.	TRBV10-3	TGTGCCATCAGTCGGGAGTTCGGGTCGTACGAGCAGTACTTC	CAISREFGSYEQYF
many	TRBJ1-2	.	TRBV28	TGTGCCAGCAGTTTAGGCGCGGGGAGCTATGGCTACACCTTC	CASSLGAGSYGYTF
many	TRBJ2-7	.	TRBV11-2	TGTGCCAGCAGCTCAAGAGTCGAGCAGTACTTC	CASSSRVEQYF
.	TRBJ2-5	.	TRBV20-1	TGCAGTGCTAGTCGAGGGCGTCTAGAGACCCAGTACTTC	CSASRGRLETQYF
.	TRBJ2-2	.	TRBV20-1	TGCAGTGCTAGAGATTGGGGAACTTCTAAGGTCTACACCGGGGAGCTGTTTTTT	CSARDWGTSKVYTGELFF
many	TRBJ2-7	.	TRBV14	TGTGCCAGCAGCCAAGGCAGGCTGGAAGGCTACGAGCAGTACTTC	CASSQGRLEGYEQYF
few	TRBJ1-1	TRBD1	TRBV19	TGTGCCAGTAGGCCCGGGACAGGGGGCACTTTGAACACTGAAGCTTTCTTT	CASRPGTGGTLNTEAFF
few	TRBJ1-5	.	TRBV28	TGTGCCAGCAGTAATGGGGGGTCGGGCGATCAGCCCCAGCATTTT	CASSNGGSGDQPQHF
many	TRBJ2-7	TRBD2	TRBV20-1	TGCAGTGCCGCCAGCGGGAGAGGGGACGAGCAGTACTTC	CSAASGRGDEQYF
few	TRBJ2-7	.	TRBV6-2/TRBV6-3	TGTGCCAGCAGTCCGGGGGGCGGGAATCTACTCGCCTACGAGCAGTACTTC	CASSPGGGNLLAYEQYF
few	TRBJ1-2	.	TRBV6-1	TGTGCCATCCGAACCGGGACATATGAAAACTATGGCTACACCTTC	CAIRTGTYENYGYTF
many	TRBJ1-1	TRBD1	TRBV10-3	TGTGCCACCCTGGACAGGGGGTTCATGAACACTGAAGCTTTCTTT	CATLDRGFMNTEAFF
many	TRBJ2-5	.	TRBV20-1	TGCAGTGCCAATCAAGAGACCCAGTACTTC	CSANQETQYF
few	TRBJ1-3	.	TRBV2	TGTGCCAGCAAGTCCACAGGCTACTCTGGAAACACCATATATTTT	CASKSTGYSGNTIYF
few	TRBJ1-2	.	TRBV5-1	TGCGCCAGTACCCAGGACAGTTCCAGCCGATCTGGCTACACCTTC	CASTQDSSSRSGYTF
few	TRBJ2-2	TRBD2	TRBV9	TGTGCCAGCAGCGGATCTAGCGGGAGGGCCTCCGGGGAGCTGTTTTTT	CASSGSSGRASGELFF
.	TRBJ2-1	TRBD1	TRBV24-1	TGTGCCACCAGTAGGGACAGGGGCTCCTACAATGAGCAGTTCTTC	CATSRDRGSYNEQFF
.	TRBJ2-7	TRBD1	TRBV6-2/TRBV6-3	TGTGCCAGCAGTAGAACAGGACAGGGAAACTACGAGCAGTACTTC	CASSRTGQGNYEQYF
.	TRBJ2-5	TRBD2	TRBV27	TGTGCCTGCACCCGACTAGCGGGAGCGTACCAAGAGACCCAGTACTTC	CACTRLAGAYQETQYF
few	TRBJ1-1	TRBD1	TRBV27	TGTGCCAGCAGCCCGGACAGGGGCGTGAACACTGAAGCTTTCTTT	CASSPDRGVNTEAFF
many	TRBJ2-1	.	TRBV11-2	TGTGCCAGCAGCCAAGGGGGCAATGAGCAGTTCTTC	CASSQGGNEQFF
.	TRBJ2-6	.	TRBV6-1	TGTGCCAGCAGCCCCCAGACCGCCTCTGGGGCCAACGTCCTGACTTTC	CASSPQTASGANVLTF
once	TRBJ1-2	.	TRBV7-2	TGTGCCAGCAGCTTTTCGACAGGCGAACCCTATGGCTACACCTTC	CASSFSTGEPYGYTF
many	TRBJ1-2	TRBD1	TRBV6-1	TGTGCCAGCAACCCTTCGGGACAGGGATCTTCTAACTATGGCTACACCTTC	CASNPSGQGSSNYGYTF
few	TRBJ2-1	.	TRBV4-1	TGCGCCAGCAGCCAAACCCGGGACTACAATGAGCAGTTCTTC	CASSQTRDYNEQFF
.	TRBJ2-2	TRBD2	TRBV5-4	TGTGCCAGCAGCCAAGAGCCCCGGGTTAGCGGGAGTGGAAGAGAGGAGCTGTTTTTT	CASSQEPRVSGSGREELFF
many	TRBJ2-1	TRBD1	TRBV6-1	TGTGCCAGCAGGAGACAGGGAACAAGTGAGCAGTTCTTC	CASRRQGTSEQFF
many	TRBJ1-1	.	TRBV28	TGTGCCAGCAATAACCCCGGGGGGAACACTGAAGCTTTCTTT	CASNNPGGNTEAFF
many	TRBJ2-3	.	TRBV27	TGTGCCAGCAGTTTCTCAGTCACAGATACGCAGTATTTT	CASSFSVTDTQYF
few	TRBJ2-3	.	TRBV5-1	TGCGCCAGCAGCTGGAGACAATCGGACAGAGATACGCAGTATTTT	CASSWRQSDRDTQYF
many	TRBJ2-7	TRBD2	TRBV7-8	TGTGCCAGCAGCCCCAAGGGCGGGAGAACATACGAGCAGTACTTC	CASSPKGGRTYEQYF
few	TRBJ2-5	TRBD1	TRBV6-1	TGTGCCAGCAGTGAAGGGGGACAGGGGGAGACCCAGTACTTC	CASSEGGQGETQYF
.	TRBJ1-3	.	TRBV6-1	TGTGCCAGCAGTGACGGGTTTCGTAACACCATATATTTT	CASSDGFRNTIYF
.	TRBJ2-1	TRBD1	TRBV10-3	TGTGCCATCAGTGAGTGGACAGGGGGTAATGAGCAGTTCTTC	CAISEWTGGNEQFF
few	TRBJ1-2	.	TRBV4-1	TGCGCCAGCAGCCAGGCAGGACACGATGGCTACACCTTC	CASSQAGHDGYTF